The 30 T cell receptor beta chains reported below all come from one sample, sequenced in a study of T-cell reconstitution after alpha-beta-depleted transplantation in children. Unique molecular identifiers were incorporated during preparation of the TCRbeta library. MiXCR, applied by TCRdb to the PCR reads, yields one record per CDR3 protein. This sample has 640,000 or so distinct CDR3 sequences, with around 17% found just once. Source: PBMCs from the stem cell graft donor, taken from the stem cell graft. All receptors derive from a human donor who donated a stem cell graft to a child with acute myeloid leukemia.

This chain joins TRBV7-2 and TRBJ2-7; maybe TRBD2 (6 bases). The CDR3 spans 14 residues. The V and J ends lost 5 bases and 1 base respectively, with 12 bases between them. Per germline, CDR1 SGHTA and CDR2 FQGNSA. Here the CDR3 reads CASSPREVSYEQYF. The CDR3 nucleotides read TGTGCCAGCAGCCCCAGGGAGGTTTCCTACGAGCAGTACTTC.

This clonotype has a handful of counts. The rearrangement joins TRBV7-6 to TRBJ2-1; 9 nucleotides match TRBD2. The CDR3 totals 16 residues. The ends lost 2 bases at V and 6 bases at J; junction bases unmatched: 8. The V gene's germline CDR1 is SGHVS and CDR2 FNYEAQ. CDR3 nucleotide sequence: TGTGCCAGCAGCTTACGGGTGCCTAGCGGGGTCAATGAGCAGTTCTTC. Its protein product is CASSLRVPSGVNEQFF.

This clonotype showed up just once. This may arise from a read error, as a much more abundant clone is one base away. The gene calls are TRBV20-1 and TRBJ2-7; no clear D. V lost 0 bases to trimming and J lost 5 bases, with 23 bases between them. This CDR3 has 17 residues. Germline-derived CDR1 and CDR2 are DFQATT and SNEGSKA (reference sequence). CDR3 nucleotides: TGCAGTGCTAGAGATGTAGGGCATGGCTACCTTACCAACGAGCAGTACGTC. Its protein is CSARDVGHGYLTNEQYV.

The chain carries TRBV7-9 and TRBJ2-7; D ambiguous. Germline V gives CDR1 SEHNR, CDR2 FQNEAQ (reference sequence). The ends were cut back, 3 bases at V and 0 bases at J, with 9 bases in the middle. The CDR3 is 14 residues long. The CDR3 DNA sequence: TGTGCCAGCAGCTTTGGACGGAACTCCTACGAGCAGTACTTC. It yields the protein CASSFGRNSYEQYF.

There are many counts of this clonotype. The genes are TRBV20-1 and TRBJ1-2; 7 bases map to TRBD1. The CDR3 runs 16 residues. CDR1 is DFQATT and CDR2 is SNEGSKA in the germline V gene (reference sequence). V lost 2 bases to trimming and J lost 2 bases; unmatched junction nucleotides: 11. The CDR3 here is CSARSNTGEKNYGYTF. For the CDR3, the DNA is TGCAGTGCTAGATCTAACACAGGGGAGAAGAACTATGGCTACACCTTC.

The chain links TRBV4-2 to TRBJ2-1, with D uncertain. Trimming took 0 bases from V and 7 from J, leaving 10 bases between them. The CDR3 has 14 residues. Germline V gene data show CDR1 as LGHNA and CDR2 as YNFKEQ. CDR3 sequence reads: CASSQEVAVNEQFF. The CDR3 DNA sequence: TGTGCCAGCAGCCAAGAGGTGGCGGTGAATGAGCAGTTCTTC.

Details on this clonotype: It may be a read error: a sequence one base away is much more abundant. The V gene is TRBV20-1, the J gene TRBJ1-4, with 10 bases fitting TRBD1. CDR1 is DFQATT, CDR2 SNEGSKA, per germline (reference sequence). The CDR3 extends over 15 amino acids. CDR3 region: CGASFYGTGVVKLFF. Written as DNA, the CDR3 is TGCGGTGCTAGCTTCTACGGGACAGGGGTCGTGAAACTGTTTTTT.

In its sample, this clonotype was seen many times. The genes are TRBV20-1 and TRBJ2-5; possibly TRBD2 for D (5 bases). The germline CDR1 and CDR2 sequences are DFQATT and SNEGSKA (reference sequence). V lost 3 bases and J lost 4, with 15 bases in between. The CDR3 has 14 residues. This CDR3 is CSASGLWIGETQYF. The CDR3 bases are TGCAGTGCTAGCGGACTGTGGATCGGAGAGACCCAGTACTTC.

The CDR3 sequence: CASSLAAVGDTQYF. CDR3 sequence (DNA): TGTGCCAGCAGCTTAGCGGCCGTGGGAGATACGCAGTATTTT. The chain uses TRBV7-7 and TRBJ2-3, with D hard to call. Trimming removed 0 bases from V and 5 bases from J, with 9 bases in between. Germline V gene sequence: CDR1 SSHAT, CDR2 FNYEAQ (reference sequence). The CDR3 is 14 amino acids.

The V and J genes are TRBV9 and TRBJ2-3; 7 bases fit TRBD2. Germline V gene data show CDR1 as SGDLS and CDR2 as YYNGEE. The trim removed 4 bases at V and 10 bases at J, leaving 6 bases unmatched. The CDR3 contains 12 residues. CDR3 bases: TGTGCCAGCAGCCTGGGAGGGGCTTCGCAGTATTTT. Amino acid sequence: CASSLGGASQYF. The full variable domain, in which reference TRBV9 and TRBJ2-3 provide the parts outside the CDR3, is DSGVTQTPKHLITATGQRVTLRCSPRSGDLSVYWYQQSLDQGLQFLIQYYNGEERAKGNILERFSAQQFPDLHSELNLSSLELGDSALYFCASSLGGASQYFGPGTRLTVL.

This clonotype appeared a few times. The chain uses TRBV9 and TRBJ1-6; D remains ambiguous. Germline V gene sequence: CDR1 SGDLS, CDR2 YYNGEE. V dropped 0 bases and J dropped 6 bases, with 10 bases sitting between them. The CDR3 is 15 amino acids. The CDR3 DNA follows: TGTGCCAGCAGCGTAGATCGGTCGGGTAATTCACCCCTCCACTTT. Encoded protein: CASSVDRSGNSPLHF.

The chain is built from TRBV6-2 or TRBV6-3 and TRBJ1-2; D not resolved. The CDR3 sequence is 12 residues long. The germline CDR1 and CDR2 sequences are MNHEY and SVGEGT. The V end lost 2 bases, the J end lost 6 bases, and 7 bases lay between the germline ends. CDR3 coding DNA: TGTGCCAGCAGTTACGAAGGGCATGGCTACACCTTC. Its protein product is CASSYEGHGYTF.

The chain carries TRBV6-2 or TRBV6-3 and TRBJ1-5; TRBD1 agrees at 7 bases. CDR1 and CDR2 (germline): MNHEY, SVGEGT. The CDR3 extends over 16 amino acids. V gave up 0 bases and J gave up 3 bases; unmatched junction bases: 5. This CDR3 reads CASSYSERGLNQPQHF. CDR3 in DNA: TGTGCCAGCAGTTACTCAGAGAGGGGGCTCAATCAGCCCCAGCATTTT.

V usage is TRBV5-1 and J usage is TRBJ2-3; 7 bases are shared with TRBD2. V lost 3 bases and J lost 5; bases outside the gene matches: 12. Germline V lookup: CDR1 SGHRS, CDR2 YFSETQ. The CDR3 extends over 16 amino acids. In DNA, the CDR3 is TGCGCCAGCAGCTCCCCGTTGGGGACTATAGGAGATACGCAGTATTTT. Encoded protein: CASSSPLGTIGDTQYF.

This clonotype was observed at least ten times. CDR3: CATGKGVNTEAFF. As DNA, the CDR3 is TGTGCCACGGGGAAGGGCGTGAACACTGAAGCTTTCTTT. The V gene is TRBV27, the J gene TRBJ1-1, with unresolved D. V lost 10 bases and J 0 bases, leaving 12 bases between the germline ends. The germline CDR1 and CDR2 sequences are MNHEY and SMNVEV (reference sequence). The CDR3 extends over 13 amino acids.

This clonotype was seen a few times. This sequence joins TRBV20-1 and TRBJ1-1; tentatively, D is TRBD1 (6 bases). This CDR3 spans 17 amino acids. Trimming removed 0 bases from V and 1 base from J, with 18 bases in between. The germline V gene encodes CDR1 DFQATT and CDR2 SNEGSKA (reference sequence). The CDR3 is CSARDPRDIGGNTEAFF. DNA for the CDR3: TGCAGTGCTAGAGATCCAAGGGACATCGGGGGGAACACTGAAGCTTTCTTT.

The CDR3 coding sequence is TGTGCCAGCAGTCCTTGGACGGACATGAACACTGAAGCTTTCTTT. Translating it yields CASSPWTDMNTEAFF. The chain links TRBV27 to TRBJ1-1, with a weak D call TRBD1 (5 bases). The germline CDR1 and CDR2 sequences are MNHEY and SMNVEV (reference sequence). V was trimmed by 5 bases and J by 0 bases, leaving 13 bases between them. This CDR3 is built from 15 residues.

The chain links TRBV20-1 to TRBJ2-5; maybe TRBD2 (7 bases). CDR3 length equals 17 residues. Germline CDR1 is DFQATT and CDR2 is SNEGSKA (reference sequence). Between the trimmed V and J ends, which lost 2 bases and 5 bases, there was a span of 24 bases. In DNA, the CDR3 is TGCAGTGCTAGAAGATCAAGGGGGGGGGCCGTACGGGAGACCCAGTACTTC. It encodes CSARRSRGGAVRETQYF.

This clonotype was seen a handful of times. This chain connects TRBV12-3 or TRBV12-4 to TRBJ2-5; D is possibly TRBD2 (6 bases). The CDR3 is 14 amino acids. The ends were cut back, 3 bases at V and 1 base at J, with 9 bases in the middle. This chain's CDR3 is CASSFGDSQETQYF. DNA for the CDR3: TGTGCCAGCAGTTTTGGGGACTCCCAAGAGACCCAGTACTTC.

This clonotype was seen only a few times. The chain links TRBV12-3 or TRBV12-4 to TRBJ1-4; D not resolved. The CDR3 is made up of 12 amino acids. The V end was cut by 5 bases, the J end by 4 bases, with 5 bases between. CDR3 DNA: TGTGCCAGCAGTAGGGATAATGAAAAACTGTTTTTT. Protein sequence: CASSRDNEKLFF.

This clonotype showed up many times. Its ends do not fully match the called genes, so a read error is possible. CDR3 bases: TGTGCCAGCAGCTTAGCTCACAGCCCAGTAGGTCTATTT. Translation gives CASSLAHSPVGLF. The chain carries TRBV7-2 and TRBJ1-1, with D unclear. The CDR3 sequence is 13 residues long. The germline CDR1 and CDR2 sequences are SGHTA and FQGNSA.

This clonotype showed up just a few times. The CDR3 nucleotides are TGCGCCAGCAGCGGACGGGACAGGGCAAAAGATACGCAGTATTTT. Translation gives CASSGRDRAKDTQYF. The rearrangement uses TRBV5-1 and TRBJ2-3; TRBD1 matches 9 bases. J lost 5 bases, V lost 4 bases, and 8 bases had no gene match. Germline V lookup: CDR1 SGHRS, CDR2 YFSETQ. This CDR3 is 15 amino acids long.

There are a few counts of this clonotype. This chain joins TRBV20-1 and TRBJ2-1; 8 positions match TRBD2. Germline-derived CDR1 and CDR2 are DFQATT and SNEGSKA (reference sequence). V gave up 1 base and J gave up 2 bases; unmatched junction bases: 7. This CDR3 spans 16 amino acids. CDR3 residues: CSARAPGGAPYNEQFF. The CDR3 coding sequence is TGCAGTGCTAGAGCCCCCGGGGGGGCCCCCTACAATGAGCAGTTCTTC.

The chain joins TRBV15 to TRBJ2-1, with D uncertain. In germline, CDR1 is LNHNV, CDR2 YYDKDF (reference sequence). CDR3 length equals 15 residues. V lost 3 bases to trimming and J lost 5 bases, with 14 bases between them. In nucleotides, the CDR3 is TGTGCCACCAGCAGCCCGCGATCTACTAACAATGAGCAGTTCTTC. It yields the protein CATSSPRSTNNEQFF.

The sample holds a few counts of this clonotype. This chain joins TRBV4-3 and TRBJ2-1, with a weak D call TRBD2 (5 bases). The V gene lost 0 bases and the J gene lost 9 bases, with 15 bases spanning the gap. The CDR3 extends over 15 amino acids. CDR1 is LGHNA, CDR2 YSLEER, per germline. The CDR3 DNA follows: TGCGCCAGCAGCCAAGACCCTAGAGGGTCGGGTGAGCAGTTCTTC. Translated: CASSQDPRGSGEQFF.

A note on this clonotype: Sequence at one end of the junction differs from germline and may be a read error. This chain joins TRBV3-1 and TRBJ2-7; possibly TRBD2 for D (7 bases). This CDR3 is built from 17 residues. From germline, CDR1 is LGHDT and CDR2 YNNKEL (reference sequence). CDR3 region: CASSQGLAAGDAYERYF. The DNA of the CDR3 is TGTGCCAGCAGCCAAGGGCTAGCGGCAGGGGATGCCTACGAGCGGTACTTC.

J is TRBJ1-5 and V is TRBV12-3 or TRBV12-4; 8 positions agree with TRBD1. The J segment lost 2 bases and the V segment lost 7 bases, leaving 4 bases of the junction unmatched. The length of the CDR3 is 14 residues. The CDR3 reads CASTTGGGNQPQHF. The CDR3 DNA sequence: TGTGCCAGCACTACAGGGGGTGGCAATCAGCCCCAGCATTTT.

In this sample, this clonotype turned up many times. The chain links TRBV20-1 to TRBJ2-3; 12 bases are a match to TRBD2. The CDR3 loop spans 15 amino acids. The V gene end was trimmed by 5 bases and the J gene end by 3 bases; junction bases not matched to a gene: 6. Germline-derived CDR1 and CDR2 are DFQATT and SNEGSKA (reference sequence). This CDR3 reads CSAPSGGERTDTQYF. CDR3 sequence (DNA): TGCAGTGCTCCTAGCGGGGGGGAAAGGACAGATACGCAGTATTTT.

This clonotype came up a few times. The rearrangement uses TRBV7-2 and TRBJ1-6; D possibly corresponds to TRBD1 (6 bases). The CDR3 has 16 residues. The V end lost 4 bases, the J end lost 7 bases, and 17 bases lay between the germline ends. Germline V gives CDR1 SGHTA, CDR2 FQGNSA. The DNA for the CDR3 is TGTGCCAGCAGCTCCACTCGACAGGTCTACAATTCACCCCTCCACTTT. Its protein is CASSSTRQVYNSPLHF.

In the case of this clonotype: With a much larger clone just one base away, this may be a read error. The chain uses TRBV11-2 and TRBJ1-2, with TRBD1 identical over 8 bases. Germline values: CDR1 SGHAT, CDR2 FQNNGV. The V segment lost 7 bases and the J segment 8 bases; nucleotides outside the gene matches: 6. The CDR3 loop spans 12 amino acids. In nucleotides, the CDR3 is TGTGCCAGCACACGGACAGGGTGCGGCTACACCTTC. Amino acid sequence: CASTRTGCGYTF.